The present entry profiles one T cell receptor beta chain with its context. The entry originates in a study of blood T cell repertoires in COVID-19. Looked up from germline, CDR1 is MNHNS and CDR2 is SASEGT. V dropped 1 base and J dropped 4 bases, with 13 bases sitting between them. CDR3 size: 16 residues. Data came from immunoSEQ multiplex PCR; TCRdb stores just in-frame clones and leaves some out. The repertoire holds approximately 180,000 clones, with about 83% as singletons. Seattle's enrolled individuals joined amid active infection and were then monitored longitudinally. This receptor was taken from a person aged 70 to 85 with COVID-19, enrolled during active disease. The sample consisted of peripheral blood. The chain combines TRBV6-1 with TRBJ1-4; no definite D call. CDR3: CASSEGAMGGNEKLFF. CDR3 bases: TGTGCCAGCAGTGAAGGGGCCATGGGTGGTAATGAAAAACTGTTTTTT.